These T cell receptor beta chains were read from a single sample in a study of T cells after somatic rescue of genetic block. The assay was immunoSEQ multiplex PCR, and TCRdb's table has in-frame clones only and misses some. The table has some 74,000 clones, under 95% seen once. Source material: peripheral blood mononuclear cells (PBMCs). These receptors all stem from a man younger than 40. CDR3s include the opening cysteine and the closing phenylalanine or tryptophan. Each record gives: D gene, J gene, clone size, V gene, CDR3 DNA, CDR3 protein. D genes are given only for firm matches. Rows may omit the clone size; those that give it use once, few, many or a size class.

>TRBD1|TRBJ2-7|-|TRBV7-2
TGTGCCAGCAGCCAATCATCCGGGACAGGTTTGAACGAGCAGTACTTC
CASSQSSGTGLNEQYF
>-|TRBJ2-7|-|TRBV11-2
TGTGCCAGCAGCCGCGACGGGCTCGAGCAGTACTTC
CASSRDGLEQYF
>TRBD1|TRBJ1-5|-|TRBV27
TGTGCCAGCAGTCCTGGGACAGGGTGGAATCAGCCCCAGCATTTT
CASSPGTGWNQPQHF
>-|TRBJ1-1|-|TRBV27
TGTGCCAGCAGTTCTCCGGGCATGAACACTGAAGCTTTCTTT
CASSSPGMNTEAFF
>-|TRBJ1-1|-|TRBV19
TGTGCCACCTATCCCGAAAAACGGGACGGGAACACTGAAGCTTTCTTT
CATYPEKRDGNTEAFF
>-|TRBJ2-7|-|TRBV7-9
TGTGCCAGCAGCTTAGTACAGGGTGGAAGGGACGAGCAGTACTTC
CASSLVQGGRDEQYF
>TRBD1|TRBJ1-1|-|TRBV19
TGTGCCAGTACCCGGACAGGGGCCACTGAAGCTTTCTTT
CASTRTGATEAFF
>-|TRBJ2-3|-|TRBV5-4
TGTGCCAGCAGCACGGGGGGGACAGGGCTCACAGATACGCAGTATTTT
CASSTGGTGLTDTQYF
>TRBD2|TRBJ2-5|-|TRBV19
TGTGCCAGTAGTATTATGGCTAGCGGGGGTGCAGAGACCCAGTACTTC
CASSIMASGGAETQYF
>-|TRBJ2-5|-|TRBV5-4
TGTGCCAGCAGCTTGGAACCGGCCAGGGAGGAAGAGACCCAGTACTTC
CASSLEPAREEETQYF
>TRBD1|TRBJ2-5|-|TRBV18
TGTGCCAGCTCACCGGGACAGCAAGAGACCCAGTACTTC
CASSPGQQETQYF
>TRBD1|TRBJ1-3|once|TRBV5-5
TGTGCCAGCAGCGATCTTCGGACAGGGGGCAACACCATATATTTT
CASSDLRTGGNTIYF
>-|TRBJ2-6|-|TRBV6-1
TGTGCCAGCAGTGACGGGGCTGGGGCCAACGTCCTGACTTTC
CASSDGAGANVLTF
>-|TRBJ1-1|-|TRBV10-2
TGCGCCAGTTCCTATGACGGCAGACCGAACACTGAAGCTTTCTTT
CASSYDGRPNTEAFF
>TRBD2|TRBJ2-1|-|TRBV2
TGTGCCAGCAGTCGACTAGCGGGAGGGCCCGATGAGCAGTTCTTC
CASSRLAGGPDEQFF
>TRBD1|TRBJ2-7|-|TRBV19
TGTGCCAGTAGCCGGTCGGGACAGCTCTACGAGCAGTACTTC
CASSRSGQLYEQYF
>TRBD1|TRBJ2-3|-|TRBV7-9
TGTGCCAGCAGCGGCCGGACAGGGGCAGATACGCAGTATTTT
CASSGRTGADTQYF
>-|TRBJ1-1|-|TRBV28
TGTGCCAGCAGTAGGCTAGGGAACACTGAAGCTTTCTTT
CASSRLGNTEAFF
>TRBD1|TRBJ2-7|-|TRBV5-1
TGCGCCAGCAGCTTGGCACCAGGGGGAAACGAGCAGTACTTC
CASSLAPGGNEQYF
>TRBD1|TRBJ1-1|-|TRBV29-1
TGCAGCACCCATCAGGGACAGGCAACAGAAGCTTTCTTT
CSTHQGQATEAFF
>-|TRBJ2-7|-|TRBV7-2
TGTGCCAGCAGCTTAGTAGTCGCGGGCTTAGGCGAGCAGTACTTC
CASSLVVAGLGEQYF
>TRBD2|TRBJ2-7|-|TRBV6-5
TGTGCCAGCAGTCCCCGGCGGGAGGGTAACGAGCAGTACTTC
CASSPRREGNEQYF
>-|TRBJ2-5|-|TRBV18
TGTGCCAGCTCACTCCTGGGCCTGGGGCCAGAGACCCAGTACTTC
CASSLLGLGPETQYF
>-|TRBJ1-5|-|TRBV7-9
TGTGCCAGCAGCCTCGGGGCAGATAGCAATCAGCCCCAGCATTTT
CASSLGADSNQPQHF
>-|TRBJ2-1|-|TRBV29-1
TGCAGCGTTGAAGATAACTCCAGGGCATCCGAGCAGTTCTTC
CSVEDNSRASEQFF
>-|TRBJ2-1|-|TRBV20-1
TGCAGTGCTAGCAACCCCCCTGAGCAGTTCTTC
CSASNPPEQFF
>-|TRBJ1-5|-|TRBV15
TGTGCCACCAGCAGAGAATCCGGGAATAGCAATCAGCCCCAGCATTTT
CATSRESGNSNQPQHF
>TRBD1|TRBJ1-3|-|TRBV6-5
TGTGCCAGCAGTTTTGACAGGGCCTCTGGAAACACCATATATTTT
CASSFDRASGNTIYF
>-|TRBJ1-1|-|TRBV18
TGTGCCAGCTCACCTATTGAAACTCAGGTCGCTTTCTTT
CASSPIETQVAFF
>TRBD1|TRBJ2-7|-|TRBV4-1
TGCGCCAGCAGCTTCTCCGGGACAGGGGTGGGAGAGCAGTACTTC
CASSFSGTGVGEQYF
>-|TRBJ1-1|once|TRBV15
TGTGCCACCTGGTGGCGGGTCACTGAAGCTTTCTTT
CATWWRVTEAFF
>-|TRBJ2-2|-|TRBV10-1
TGCGCCAGCAGTGAGCAGGGGGGGGCCGGGGAGCTGTTTTTT
CASSEQGGAGELFF
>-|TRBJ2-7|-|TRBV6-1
TGTGCCAGCAGTTCCGGACAGAACGAGCAGTACTTC
CASSSGQNEQYF
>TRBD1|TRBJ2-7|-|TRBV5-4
TGTGCCAGCGGGCAGGGGGCCGAGCAGTACTTC
CASGQGAEQYF
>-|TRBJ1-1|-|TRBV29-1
TGCAGCGCTTCCAGGGTTGGCACTGAAGCTTTCTTT
CSASRVGTEAFF
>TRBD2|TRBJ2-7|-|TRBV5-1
TGCGCCAGCAGCCCCGGGGACTACCTCTACGAGCAGTACTTC
CASSPGDYLYEQYF
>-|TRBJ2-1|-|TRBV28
TGTGCCAGCACCGAGGAGTACAATGAGCAGTTCTTC
CASTEEYNEQFF
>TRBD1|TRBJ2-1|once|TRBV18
TGTGCCAGCTCACAGGGACAGGCCAATGAGCAGTTCTTC
CASSQGQANEQFF
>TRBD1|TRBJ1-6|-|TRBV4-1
TGCGCCAGCAGCCAACCCGGACAGGGGAACTCACCCCTCCACTTT
CASSQPGQGNSPLHF
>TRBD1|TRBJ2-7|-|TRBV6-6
TGTGCCAGCAGCGGACAGGTGAGCTCCTACGAGCAGTACTTC
CASSGQVSSYEQYF
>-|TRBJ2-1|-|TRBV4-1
TGCGCCAGCAGCGGCCTTCGGACAGTGTACAATGAGCAGTTCTTC
CASSGLRTVYNEQFF